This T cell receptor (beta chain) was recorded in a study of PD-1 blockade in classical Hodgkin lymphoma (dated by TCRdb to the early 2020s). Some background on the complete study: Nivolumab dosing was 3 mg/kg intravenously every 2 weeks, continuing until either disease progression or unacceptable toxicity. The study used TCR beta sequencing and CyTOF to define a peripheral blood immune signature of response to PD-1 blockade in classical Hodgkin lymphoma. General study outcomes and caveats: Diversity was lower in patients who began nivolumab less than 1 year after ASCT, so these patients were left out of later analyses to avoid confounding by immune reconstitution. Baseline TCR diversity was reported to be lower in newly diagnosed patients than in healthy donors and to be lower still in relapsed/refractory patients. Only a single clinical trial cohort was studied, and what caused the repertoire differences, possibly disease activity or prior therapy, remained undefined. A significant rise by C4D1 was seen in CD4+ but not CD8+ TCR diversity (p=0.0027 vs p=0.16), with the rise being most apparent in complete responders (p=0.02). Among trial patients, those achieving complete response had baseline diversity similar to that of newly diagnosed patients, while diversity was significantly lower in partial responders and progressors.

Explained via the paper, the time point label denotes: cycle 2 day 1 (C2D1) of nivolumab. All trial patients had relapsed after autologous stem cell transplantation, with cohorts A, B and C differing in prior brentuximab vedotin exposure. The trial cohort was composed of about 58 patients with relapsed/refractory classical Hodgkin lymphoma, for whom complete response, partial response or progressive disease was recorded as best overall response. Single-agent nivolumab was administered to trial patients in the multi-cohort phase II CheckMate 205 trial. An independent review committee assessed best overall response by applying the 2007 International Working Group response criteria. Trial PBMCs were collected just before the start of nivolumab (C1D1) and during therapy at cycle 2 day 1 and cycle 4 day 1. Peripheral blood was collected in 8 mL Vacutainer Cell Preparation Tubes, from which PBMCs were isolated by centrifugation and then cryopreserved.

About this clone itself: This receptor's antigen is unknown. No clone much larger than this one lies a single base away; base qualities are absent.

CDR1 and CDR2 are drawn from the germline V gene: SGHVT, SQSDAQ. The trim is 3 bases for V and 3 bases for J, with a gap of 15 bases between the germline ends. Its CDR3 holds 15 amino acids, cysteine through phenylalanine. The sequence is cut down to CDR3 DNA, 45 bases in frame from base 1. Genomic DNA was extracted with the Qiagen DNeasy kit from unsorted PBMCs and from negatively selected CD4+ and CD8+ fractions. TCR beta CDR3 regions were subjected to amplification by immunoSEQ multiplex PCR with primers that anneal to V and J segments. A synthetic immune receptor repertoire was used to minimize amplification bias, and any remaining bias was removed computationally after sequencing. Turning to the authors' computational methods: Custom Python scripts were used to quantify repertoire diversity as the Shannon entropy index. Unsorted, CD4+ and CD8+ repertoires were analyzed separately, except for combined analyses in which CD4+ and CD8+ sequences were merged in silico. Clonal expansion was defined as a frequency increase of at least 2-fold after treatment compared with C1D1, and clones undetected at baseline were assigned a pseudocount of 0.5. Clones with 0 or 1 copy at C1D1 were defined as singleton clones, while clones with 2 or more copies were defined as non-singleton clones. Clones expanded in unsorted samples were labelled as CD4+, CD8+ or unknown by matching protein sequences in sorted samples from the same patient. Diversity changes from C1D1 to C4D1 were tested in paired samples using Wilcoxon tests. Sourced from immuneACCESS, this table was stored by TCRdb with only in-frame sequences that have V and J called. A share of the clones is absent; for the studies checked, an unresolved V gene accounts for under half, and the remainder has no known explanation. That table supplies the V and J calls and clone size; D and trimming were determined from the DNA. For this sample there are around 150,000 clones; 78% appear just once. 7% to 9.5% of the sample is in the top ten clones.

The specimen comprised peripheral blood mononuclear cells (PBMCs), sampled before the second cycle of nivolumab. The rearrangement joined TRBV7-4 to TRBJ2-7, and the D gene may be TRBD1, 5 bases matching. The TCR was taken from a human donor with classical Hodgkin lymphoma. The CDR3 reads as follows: CASSFSFLQGYEQYF. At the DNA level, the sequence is TGTGCCAGCAGCTTCTCTTTCCTCCAGGGCTACGAGCAGTACTTC.